One sample yielded the 6 T cell receptor beta chains listed below, sequenced in a study of T cell clonotyping in hematopoietic cell transplantation. Assay used: immunoSEQ multiplex PCR; TCRdb lists only in-frame clones, some missing. The sample lists approximately 1,900 clones, around nine tenths occurring once. Sequencing was performed on PBMCs, taken at the time of graft-versus-host disease after allogeneic stem cell transplant. All receptors derive from a male patient between 18 and 35 years old who had an allogeneic stem cell transplant from a related donor, so the T cells may come from the graft donor. Some clones in this sample may be carry-over from other donors' samples.

This clone was counted once. The V call is TRBV10-2, the J call TRBJ1-1; 7 nucleotides line up with TRBD1. V shed 6 bases, J shed 8 bases, and the junction held 12 bases outside the gene matches. The CDR3 totals 14 residues. Germline lookup yields CDR1 WSHSY and CDR2 SAAADI. CDR3 in amino acids: CASSSYNRGPEAFF. The CDR3 nucleotides read TGCGCCAGCAGCTCATATAACAGGGGTCCCGAAGCTTTCTTT.

V usage is TRBV10-1 and J usage is TRBJ1-3; 11 bases align to TRBD1. From germline, CDR1 is WNHNN and CDR2 SYGVQD (reference sequence). Germline trimming cut 6 bases from V and 0 bases from J; bases unmatched to any gene: 4. This CDR3 has 16 amino acids. CDR3: CASSSGTGGSGNTIYF. The CDR3 nucleotides read TGCGCCAGCAGCTCCGGGACAGGGGGCTCTGGAAACACCATATATTTT.

This clone was observed a handful of times. The chain recombines TRBV9 with TRBJ1-2; D perhaps matches TRBD1 (5 bases). Germline V CDR1 and CDR2: SGDLS, YYNGEE. The CDR3 spans 15 residues. V shed 0 bases and J shed 0 bases, with 9 bases lying between them. The CDR3 loop reads CASSVGTGPNYGYTF. The CDR3, as DNA: TGTGCCAGCAGCGTAGGTACAGGACCTAACTATGGCTACACCTTC.

This clone appeared a few times. The chain uses TRBV13 and TRBJ1-2; no firm D call. The CDR3 extends over 13 amino acids. Deletions cut 1 base from V and 8 bases from J, with 11 bases between. Germline CDR1 is PRHDT and CDR2 is FYEKMQ (reference sequence). Here the CDR3 DNA reads TGTGCCAGCAGCTTAGATGGGGAAAGGGGCTACACCTTC. Translation: CASSLDGERGYTF.

The J gene is TRBJ2-1, the V gene TRBV11-2, with 10 bases that match TRBD2. This CDR3 has 15 residues. Per the germline V gene, CDR1 is SGHAT and CDR2 is FQNNGV. Trimming at V came to 5 bases and at J to 3 bases, leaving 4 bases not matched to a gene. CDR3 residues: CASSLGTSVYNEQFF. CDR3 DNA sequence: TGTGCCAGCAGCCTCGGGACTAGCGTCTACAATGAGCAGTTCTTC.

The rearrangement uses TRBV19 and TRBJ2-2; tentatively, D is TRBD2 (5 bases). V lost 7 bases and J lost 5, with 17 bases in between. Germline CDR1 LNHDA, CDR2 SQIVND (reference sequence). The CDR3 has 15 residues. The CDR3 loop reads CASKLTGLLTGELFF. The CDR3 bases are TGTGCCAGTAAGTTGACCGGACTTCTGACCGGGGAGCTGTTTTTT.